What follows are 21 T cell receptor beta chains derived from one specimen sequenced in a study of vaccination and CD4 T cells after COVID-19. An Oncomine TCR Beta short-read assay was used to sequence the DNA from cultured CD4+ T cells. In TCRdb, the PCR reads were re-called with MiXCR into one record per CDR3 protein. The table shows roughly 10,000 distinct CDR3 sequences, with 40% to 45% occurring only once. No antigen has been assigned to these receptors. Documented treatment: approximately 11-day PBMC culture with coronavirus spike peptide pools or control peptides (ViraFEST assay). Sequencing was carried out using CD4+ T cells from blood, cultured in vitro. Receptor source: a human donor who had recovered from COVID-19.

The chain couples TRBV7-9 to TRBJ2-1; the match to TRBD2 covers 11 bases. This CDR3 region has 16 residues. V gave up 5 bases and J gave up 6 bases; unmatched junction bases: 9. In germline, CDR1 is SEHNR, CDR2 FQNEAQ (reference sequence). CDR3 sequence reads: CASSAATSGVINEQFF. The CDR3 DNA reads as TGTGCCAGCAGCGCCGCGACTAGCGGGGTTATCAATGAGCAGTTCTTC.

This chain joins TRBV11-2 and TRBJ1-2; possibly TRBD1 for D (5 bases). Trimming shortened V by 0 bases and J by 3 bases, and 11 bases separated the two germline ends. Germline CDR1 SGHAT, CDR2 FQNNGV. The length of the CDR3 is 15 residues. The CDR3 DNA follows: TGTGCCAGCAGCTTAGAAGTCGCAGGGCACTATGGCTACACCTTC. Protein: CASSLEVAGHYGYTF.

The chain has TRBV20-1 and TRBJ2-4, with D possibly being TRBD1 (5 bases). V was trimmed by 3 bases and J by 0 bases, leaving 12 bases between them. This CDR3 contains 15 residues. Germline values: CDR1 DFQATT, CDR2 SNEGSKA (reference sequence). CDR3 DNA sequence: TGCAGTGCTAGTTCAGGGTTACGAGCCAAAAACATTCAGTACTTC. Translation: CSASSGLRAKNIQYF.

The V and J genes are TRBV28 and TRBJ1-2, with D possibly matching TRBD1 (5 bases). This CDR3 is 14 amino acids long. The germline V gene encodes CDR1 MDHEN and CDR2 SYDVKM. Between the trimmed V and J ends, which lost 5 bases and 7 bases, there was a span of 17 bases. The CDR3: CASSPPGTVSGYTF. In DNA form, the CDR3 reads TGTGCCAGCAGTCCCCCCGGGACTGTAAGTGGCTACACCTTC.

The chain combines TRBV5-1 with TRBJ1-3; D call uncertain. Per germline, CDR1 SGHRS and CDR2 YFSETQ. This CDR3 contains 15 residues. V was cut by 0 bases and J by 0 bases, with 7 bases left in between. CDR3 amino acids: CASSLEGVSGNTIYF. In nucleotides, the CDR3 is TGCGCCAGCAGCTTGGAAGGTGTCTCTGGAAACACCATATATTTT.

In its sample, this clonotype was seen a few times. The CDR3 is CSARMTGSSYNSPLHF. The CDR3 region has the DNA TGCAGTGCTAGAATGACGGGGAGCTCCTATAATTCACCCCTCCACTTT. The gene calls are TRBV20-1 and TRBJ1-6; D not resolved. CDR1 and CDR2 (germline): DFQATT, SNEGSKA (reference sequence). Deletions cut 2 bases from V and 0 bases from J, with 11 bases between. The CDR3 runs 16 residues.

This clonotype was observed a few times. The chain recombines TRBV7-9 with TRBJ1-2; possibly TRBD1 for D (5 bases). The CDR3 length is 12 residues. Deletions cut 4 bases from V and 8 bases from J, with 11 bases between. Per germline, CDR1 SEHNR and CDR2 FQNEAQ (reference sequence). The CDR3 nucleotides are TGTGCCAGCAGCTCGGGACGATCGGGCTACACCTTC. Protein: CASSSGRSGYTF.

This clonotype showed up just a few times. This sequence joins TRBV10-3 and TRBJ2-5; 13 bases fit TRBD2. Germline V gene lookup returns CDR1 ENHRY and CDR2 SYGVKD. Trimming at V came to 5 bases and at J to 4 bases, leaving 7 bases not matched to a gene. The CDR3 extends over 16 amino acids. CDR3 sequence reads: CAISKGTSGTSETQYF. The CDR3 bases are TGTGCCATCAGTAAGGGGACTAGCGGGACGTCAGAGACCCAGTACTTC.

In DNA, the CDR3 is TGTGCCAGCAGAGCACCCGGACAGGTTTGGGATGGCTACACCTTC. Its protein product is CASRAPGQVWDGYTF. The chain uses TRBV6-1 and TRBJ1-2; 7 bases line up with TRBD1. The CDR3 runs 15 residues. Germline V CDR1 and CDR2: MNHNS, SASEGT. V lost 6 bases, J lost 6 bases, and 13 bases stayed unmatched.

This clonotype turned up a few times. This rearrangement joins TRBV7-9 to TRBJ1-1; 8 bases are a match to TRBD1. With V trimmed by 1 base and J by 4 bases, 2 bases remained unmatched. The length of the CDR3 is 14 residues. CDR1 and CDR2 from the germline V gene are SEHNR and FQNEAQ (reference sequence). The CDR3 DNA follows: TGTGCCAGCAGCTTAGAACAGGGGGGCACTGAAGCTTTCTTT. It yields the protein CASSLEQGGTEAFF.

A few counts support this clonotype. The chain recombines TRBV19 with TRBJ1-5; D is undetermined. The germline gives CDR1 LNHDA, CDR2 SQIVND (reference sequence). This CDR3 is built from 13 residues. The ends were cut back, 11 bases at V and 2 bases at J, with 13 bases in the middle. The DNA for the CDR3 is TGTGCCTCCGGAAGGGAGGGCAATCAGCCCCAGCATTTT. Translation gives CASGREGNQPQHF.

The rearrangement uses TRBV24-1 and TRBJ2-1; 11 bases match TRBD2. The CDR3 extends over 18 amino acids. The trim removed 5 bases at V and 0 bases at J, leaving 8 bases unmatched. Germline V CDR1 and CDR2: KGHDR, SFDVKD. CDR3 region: CATSGPGLADSSYNEQFF. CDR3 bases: TGTGCCACCAGTGGACCGGGACTAGCGGATAGCTCCTACAATGAGCAGTTCTTC.

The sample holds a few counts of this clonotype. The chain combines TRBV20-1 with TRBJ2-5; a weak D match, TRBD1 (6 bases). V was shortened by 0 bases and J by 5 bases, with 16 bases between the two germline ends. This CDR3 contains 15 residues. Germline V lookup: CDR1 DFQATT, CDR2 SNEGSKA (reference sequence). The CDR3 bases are TGCAGTGCTAGAGATGGGCATCAGGGGCTGGAGACCCAGTACTTC. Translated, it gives CSARDGHQGLETQYF.

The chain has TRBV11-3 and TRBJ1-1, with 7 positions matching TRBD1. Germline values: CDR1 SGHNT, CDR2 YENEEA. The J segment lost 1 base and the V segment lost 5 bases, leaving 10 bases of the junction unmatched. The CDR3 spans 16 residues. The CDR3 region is CASSPRTGNKNTEAFF. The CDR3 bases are TGTGCCAGCAGCCCCAGGACAGGTAATAAGAACACTGAAGCTTTCTTT.

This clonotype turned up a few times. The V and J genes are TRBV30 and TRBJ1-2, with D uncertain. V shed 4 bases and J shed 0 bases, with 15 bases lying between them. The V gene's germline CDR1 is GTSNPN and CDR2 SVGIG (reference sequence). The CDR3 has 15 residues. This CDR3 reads CAWTVYTGTNYGYTF. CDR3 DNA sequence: TGTGCCTGGACCGTATACACCGGGACTAACTATGGCTACACCTTC.

CDR3 DNA: TGCAGTGCTGTACCGGGACATAGCGACTATGGCTACACCTTC. Protein sequence: CSAVPGHSDYGYTF. The gene calls are TRBV20-1 and TRBJ1-2, with D tentatively TRBD1 (6 bases). Germline V gene data show CDR1 as DFQATT and CDR2 as SNEGSKA (reference sequence). Deletions cut 5 bases from V and 3 bases from J, with 16 bases between. This CDR3 region has 14 residues.

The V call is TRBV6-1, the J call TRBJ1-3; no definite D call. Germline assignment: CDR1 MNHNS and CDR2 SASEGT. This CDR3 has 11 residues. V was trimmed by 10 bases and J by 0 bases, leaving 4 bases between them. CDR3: CATYSGNTIYF. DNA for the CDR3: TGTGCCACCTACTCTGGAAACACCATATATTTT.

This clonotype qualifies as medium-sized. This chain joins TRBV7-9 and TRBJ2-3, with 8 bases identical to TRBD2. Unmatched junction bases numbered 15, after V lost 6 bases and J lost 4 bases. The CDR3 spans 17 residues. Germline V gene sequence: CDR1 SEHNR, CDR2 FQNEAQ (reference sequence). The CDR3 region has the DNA TGTGCCAGCAGTCAAGTCCGGCGGGGGGACCGGGCAGATACGCAGTATTTT. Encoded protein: CASSQVRRGDRADTQYF.

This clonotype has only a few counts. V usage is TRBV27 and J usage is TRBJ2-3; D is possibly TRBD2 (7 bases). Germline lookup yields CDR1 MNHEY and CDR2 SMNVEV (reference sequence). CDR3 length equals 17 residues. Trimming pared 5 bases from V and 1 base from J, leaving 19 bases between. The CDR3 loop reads CASSLQPRGHGTDTQYF. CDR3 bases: TGTGCCAGCAGTCTACAACCGCGGGGGCACGGCACAGATACGCAGTATTTT.

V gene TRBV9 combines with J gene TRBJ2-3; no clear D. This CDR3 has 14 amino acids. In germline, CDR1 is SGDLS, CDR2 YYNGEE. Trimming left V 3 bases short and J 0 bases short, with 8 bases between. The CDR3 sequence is CASSDAYSTDTQYF. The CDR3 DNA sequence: TGTGCCAGCAGCGACGCCTACAGCACAGATACGCAGTATTTT.

DNA of the CDR3: TGTGCCAGCAGCGGACCCACAGGGGGGGGAGGCTACACCTTC. Its protein is CASSGPTGGGGYTF. The rearrangement links TRBV11-3 to TRBJ1-2, with 8 positions matching TRBD1. Trimming took 5 bases from V and 8 from J; bases not matched to a gene: 10. The length of the CDR3 is 14 residues. Germline loops: CDR1 SGHNT, CDR2 YENEEA.